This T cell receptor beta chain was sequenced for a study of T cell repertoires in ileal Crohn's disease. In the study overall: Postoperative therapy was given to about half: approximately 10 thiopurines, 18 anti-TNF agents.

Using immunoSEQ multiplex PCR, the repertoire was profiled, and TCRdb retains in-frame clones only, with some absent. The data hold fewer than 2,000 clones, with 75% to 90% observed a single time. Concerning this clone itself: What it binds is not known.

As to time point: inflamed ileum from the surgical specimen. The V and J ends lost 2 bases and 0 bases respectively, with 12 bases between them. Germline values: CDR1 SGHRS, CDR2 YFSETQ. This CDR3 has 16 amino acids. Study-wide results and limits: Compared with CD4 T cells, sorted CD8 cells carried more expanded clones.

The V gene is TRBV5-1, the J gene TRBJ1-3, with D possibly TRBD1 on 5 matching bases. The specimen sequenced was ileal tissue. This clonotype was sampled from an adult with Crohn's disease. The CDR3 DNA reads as TGCGCCAGCAGCTTCGTCGGGGCCACCTCTGGAAACACCATATATTTT. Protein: CASSFVGATSGNTIYF.